The entry below gives a single T cell receptor beta chain sequence along with its context. V lost 5 bases and J 8 bases, leaving 10 bases between the germline ends. This CDR3 comprises 13 residues. Germline V gene sequence: CDR1 SEHNR, CDR2 FQNEAQ (reference sequence). The data were obtained in a study of cytomegalovirus exposure and HLA in healthy donors. Both 60 Vbeta primers and 13 Jbeta primers went into the PCR. Measured with immunoSEQ multiplex PCR; TCRdb has only the in-frame clones, and not every one. The data contain 150,000 to 200,000 clones, 76% of them singletons. Sequencing was performed on PBMCs. The source of this sequence is a female donor in good health and CMV-seronegative. The genes are TRBV7-9 and TRBJ1-6; D is undetermined. The CDR3, as DNA: TGTGCCAGCAGCGTCCGCGGCGATTCACCCCTCCACTTT. As protein: CASSVRGDSPLHF.